The 20 T cell receptor beta chains given below trace back to one sample, sequenced in a study of radiotherapy plus CTLA-4 blockade in lung cancer. Produced via immunoSEQ multiplex PCR; TCRdb's table is partial and in-frame only. The profile shows roughly 110,000 clones, about four fifths of them singletons. Here the sequenced sample was peripheral blood, taken from a patient treated with radiotherapy plus ipilimumab. The origin of the receptors is a human donor with non-small cell lung cancer that progressed on radiotherapy plus ipilimumab. Some clones in this sample may be carry-over from other donors' samples.

With respect to this clone: The sample holds other DNA sequences that translate to the same CDR3. This rearrangement joins TRBV7-3 to TRBJ1-1, with a weak D call TRBD1 (5 bases). V was cut by 2 bases and J by 1 base, with 8 bases left in between. The V gene's germline CDR1 is SGHTA and CDR2 FQGTGA. The CDR3 runs 14 residues. CDR3 sequence reads: CASSLGGENTEAFF. The DNA for the CDR3 is TGTGCCAGCAGCTTAGGGGGAGAGAACACTGAAGCTTTCTTT.

A note on this clone: Germline and junction disagree at one end, which may indicate a read error. The chain recombines TRBV7-7 with TRBJ2-2; possible D gene TRBD1, 6 bases. This CDR3 is built from 14 residues. CDR1 SSHAT and CDR2 FNYEAQ come from the germline V gene (reference sequence). CDR3: CASSLDSYTGELFF. CDR3 bases: TGTGCTAGCAGCCTGGACAGCTACACCGGGGAGCTGTTTTTT.

The chain has TRBV29-1 and TRBJ2-3; 10 positions agree with TRBD2. Unmatched junction bases numbered 11, after V lost 2 bases and J lost 3 bases. Per the germline V gene, CDR1 is SQVTM and CDR2 is ANQGSEA. The CDR3 length is 17 residues. The CDR3 loop reads CSVEWFSSGGPTDTQYF. The DNA of the CDR3 is TGCAGCGTTGAATGGTTTTCTAGCGGGGGCCCTACAGATACGCAGTATTTT.

This sequence joins TRBV11-1 and TRBJ2-1, with 8 bases that match TRBD1. Looked up from germline, CDR1 is SGHAT and CDR2 is FQDESV (reference sequence). V shed 4 bases, J shed 3 bases, and the junction held 8 bases outside the gene matches. The CDR3 loop spans 16 amino acids. CDR3 nucleotide sequence: TGTGCCAGCAGCTCTTCAGGGGGCGAGAGCTACAATGAGCAGTTCTTC. It is translated as CASSSSGGESYNEQFF.

The gene calls are TRBV4-1 and TRBJ2-7; D may be TRBD1 or TRBD2 (5 bases each). V was trimmed by 0 bases and J by 0 bases, leaving 12 bases between them. CDR1 is MGHRA and CDR2 is YSYEKL in the germline V gene. This CDR3 region has 16 residues. The CDR3 is CASSQERVGGSYEQYF. DNA for the CDR3: TGCGCCAGCAGCCAAGAGAGGGTTGGGGGCTCCTACGAGCAGTACTTC.

The chain employs TRBV30 and TRBJ2-7; 9 bases are shared with TRBD2. V trimming: 8 bases; J trimming: 6 bases; junction bases outside the gene matches: 26. The CDR3 is 18 amino acids. CDR1 and CDR2 (germline): GTSNPN, SVGIG (reference sequence). CDR3 residues: CAGSSWGFSGGTNSEQYF. CDR3 DNA: TGTGCCGGATCGAGCTGGGGATTTAGCGGGGGTACTAATTCCGAGCAGTACTTC.

In its sample, this clone was seen a few times. The V call is TRBV5-4, the J call TRBJ1-2; D might be TRBD1 (6 bases). This CDR3 has 14 amino acids. Between the trimmed V and J ends, which lost 1 base and 8 bases, there was a span of 15 bases. Germline V gives CDR1 SGHNT, CDR2 YYREEE (reference sequence). The CDR3: CASSLKQGGDGYTF. CDR3 DNA: TGTGCCAGCAGCTTGAAACAGGGAGGCGACGGCTACACCTTC.

This chain joins TRBV19 and TRBJ2-3, with D tentatively TRBD1 (6 bases). Germline-derived CDR1 and CDR2 are LNHDA and SQIVND (reference sequence). V lost 4 bases and J lost 2, with 10 bases in between. The CDR3 extends over 14 amino acids. This chain's CDR3 is CASSKRTATDTQYF. In nucleotides, the CDR3 is TGTGCCAGTAGTAAGCGGACAGCCACAGATACGCAGTATTTT.

This chain joins TRBV5-1 and TRBJ1-1, with D unclear. CDR1 is SGHRS, CDR2 YFSETQ, per germline. This CDR3 region has 15 residues. V was trimmed by 1 base and J by 9 bases, leaving 19 bases between them. The DNA for the CDR3 is TGCGCCAGCAGCTTGTTCGAGAAGGACTACCGCCAAGCTTTCTTT. This sequence encodes CASSLFEKDYRQAFF.

This clone showed up just a few times. The J gene is TRBJ2-6, the V gene TRBV5-1; TRBD1 aligns across 7 bases. There are 14 residues in the CDR3. The junction had 3 bases not matched to a gene; V was cut back by 6 bases and J by 3 bases. CDR1 is SGHRS and CDR2 is YFSETQ in the germline V gene. CDR3 nucleotides: TGCGCCAGCAACACAGGGGATGGGGCCAACGTCCTGACTTTC. Residues: CASNTGDGANVLTF.

This chain joins TRBV6-5 and TRBJ2-7; D possibly corresponds to TRBD1 (5 bases). V was clipped by 4 bases and J by 3 bases, with 16 bases between them. The CDR3 extends over 15 amino acids. CDR1 MNHEY and CDR2 SVGAGI come from the germline V gene. The DNA for the CDR3 is TGTGCCAGCAGTTCTACAGGCTCGTCAGGCTACGAGCAGTACTTC. Its protein is CASSSTGSSGYEQYF.

The chain is built from TRBV5-1 and TRBJ1-1; 10 bases are a match to TRBD1. The ends lost 4 bases at V and 3 bases at J; junction bases unmatched: 6. Germline-derived CDR1 and CDR2 are SGHRS and YFSETQ. The CDR3 consists of 15 residues. The CDR3 protein is CASSLGTGVYTEAFF. CDR3 nucleotides: TGCGCCAGCAGCCTGGGGACAGGGGTTTACACTGAAGCTTTCTTT.

This clone was found a few times. The chain links TRBV7-2 to TRBJ1-6; no definite D call. Germline V CDR1 and CDR2: SGHTA, FQGNSA. V was trimmed by 7 bases and J by 0 bases, leaving 10 bases between them. This CDR3 contains 15 residues. CDR3 in DNA: TGTGCCAGCATTCTAGAGAGCTCCTATAATTCACCCCTCCACTTT. Encoded protein: CASILESSYNSPLHF.

This clone was counted only a few times. The rearrangement uses TRBV29-1 and TRBJ2-1; no clear D gene. CDR1 is SQVTM and CDR2 is ANQGSEA in the germline V gene. The length of the CDR3 is 10 residues. Trimming shortened V by 3 bases and J by 7 bases, and 4 bases separated the two germline ends. The CDR3 bases are TGCAGCGTTGAGGAAAATGAGCAGTTCTTC. Protein product: CSVEENEQFF.

This chain uses TRBV19 with TRBJ2-7; the D is unclear. Trimming removed 5 bases at V and 5 bases at J, with 16 bases between. The CDR3 loop spans 14 amino acids. Per the germline V gene, CDR1 is LNHDA and CDR2 is SQIVND (reference sequence). The CDR3 region has the DNA TGTGCCAGTAGTCCGGTGGGGAACGGTCACGAGCAGTACTTC. Residues: CASSPVGNGHEQYF.

The chain employs TRBV4-2 and TRBJ1-1; weak D call: TRBD1 (6 bases). The V and J ends lost 1 base and 0 bases respectively, with 9 bases between them. The germline gives CDR1 LGHNA, CDR2 YNFKEQ. This CDR3 has 15 amino acids. CDR3 loop: CASSQAGQMNTEAFF. CDR3 DNA: TGTGCCAGCAGCCAAGCGGGACAAATGAACACTGAAGCTTTCTTT.

This chain links TRBV29-1 with TRBJ2-2; no reliable D call. From germline, CDR1 is SQVTM and CDR2 ANQGSEA. The CDR3 has 12 residues. Trimming stripped 2 bases from V and 5 bases from J, with 6 bases between. The CDR3 nucleotides read TGCAGCGTTGAAAGTGAGACCGGGGAGCTGTTTTTT. The encoded protein is CSVESETGELFF.

The V and J genes are TRBV5-1 and TRBJ2-1; D is tentatively TRBD1 or TRBD2 (5 bases each). The V end was cut by 4 bases, the J end by 3 bases, with 17 bases between. The germline V gene has CDR1 SGHRS and CDR2 YFSETQ. The CDR3 is made up of 16 amino acids. CDR3 DNA: TGCGCCAGCAGCCCGGGTCCCGGGGCCGACTACAATGAGCAGTTCTTC. Encoded protein: CASSPGPGADYNEQFF.

This sequence joins TRBV7-9 and TRBJ2-7; D unresolved. Trimming cost V 1 base and J 2 bases, with 12 bases left between them. This CDR3 spans 15 amino acids. In germline, CDR1 is SEHNR, CDR2 FQNEAQ (reference sequence). This chain's CDR3 is CASSLDTQGPYEQYF. The CDR3 DNA is TGTGCCAGCAGCTTAGATACCCAAGGACCCTACGAGCAGTACTTC.

The chain links TRBV5-1 to TRBJ2-7, with D unresolved. CDR1 and CDR2 (germline): SGHRS, YFSETQ. V dropped 4 bases and J dropped 1 base, with 15 bases sitting between them. The CDR3 loop spans 15 amino acids. DNA of the CDR3: TGCGCCAGCAGCCCGGGCCACACGGAGTCCTACGAGCAGTACTTC. Encoded protein: CASSPGHTESYEQYF.